These 20 T cell receptor beta chains were all obtained from the same sample, sequenced in a study of blood T cell repertoires in COVID-19. TCRdb's copy holds only in-frame clones and misses some; the assay was immunoSEQ multiplex PCR. The repertoire consists of under 250,000 clones, with approximately 90% occurring once and the leading ten covering 2.6%. Specimen: PBMCs or T cells enriched from blood (not recorded which). The receptor set was obtained from a woman in her 30s with acute COVID-19.

V gene TRBV6-1 combines with J gene TRBJ1-5, with D tentatively TRBD1 (5 bases). The V gene's germline CDR1 is MNHNS and CDR2 SASEGT. The CDR3 totals 16 residues. V lost 4 bases and J lost 2, with 15 bases in between. Here the CDR3 DNA reads TGTGCCAGCAGTGGCCGAACAGGCCCTGGCAATCAGCCCCAGCATTTT. Protein sequence: CASSGRTGPGNQPQHF.

The chain employs TRBV18 and TRBJ1-6, with 9 bases identical to TRBD1. J gave up 10 bases and V 5 bases, and 12 bases lay outside the gene matches. Germline V lookup: CDR1 KGHSH, CDR2 LQKENI. The CDR3 runs to 16 residues. The CDR3 loop is CASSSRRGTGNSPLHF. CDR3 DNA: TGTGCCAGCTCATCACGAAGAGGGACAGGGAACTCACCCCTCCACTTT.

The chain has TRBV27 and TRBJ1-2, with 10 nucleotides matching TRBD1. The CDR3 totals 14 residues. V lost 4 bases and J lost 3; bases outside the gene matches: 2. From germline, CDR1 is MNHEY and CDR2 SMNVEV (reference sequence). CDR3 sequence: CASSSGTGDYGYTF. CDR3 bases: TGTGCCAGCAGTTCCGGGACAGGGGACTATGGCTACACCTTC.

The rearrangement joins TRBV4-1 to TRBJ1-2; D perhaps matches TRBD1 (6 bases). Germline CDR1 is MGHRA and CDR2 is YSYEKL. The CDR3 contains 15 residues. V was clipped by 0 bases and J by 6 bases, with 14 bases between them. The CDR3 DNA sequence: TGCGCCAGCAGCCAAGAGGGGTCGGGGGGCGATGGCTACACCTTC. This codes for CASSQEGSGGDGYTF.

The chain uses TRBV7-2 and TRBJ1-4; 7 bases line up with TRBD1. Germline trimming cut 5 bases from V and 7 bases from J; bases unmatched to any gene: 7. Germline-derived CDR1 and CDR2 are SGHTA and FQGNSA. The CDR3 covers 14 residues. The CDR3 DNA sequence: TGTGCCAGCAGCCCACCGGGACAGCGTGAAAAACTGTTTTTT. This gives the protein CASSPPGQREKLFF.

V is TRBV10-3 and J is TRBJ1-1; 7 bases are shared with TRBD1. The CDR3 sequence is 13 residues long. The junction had 7 bases not matched to a gene; V was cut back by 10 bases and J by 2 bases. The germline V gene encodes CDR1 ENHRY and CDR2 SYGVKD. The CDR3 reads CATRTGVNTEAFF. CDR3 DNA sequence: TGTGCCACCCGAACAGGGGTCAACACTGAAGCTTTCTTT.

The V gene is TRBV5-1, the J gene TRBJ1-6; the D gene is possibly TRBD1 (5 bases). This CDR3 has 14 residues. The ends were cut back, 1 base at V and 9 bases at J, with 11 bases in the middle. Per germline, CDR1 SGHRS and CDR2 YFSETQ. The CDR3 DNA sequence: TGCGCCAGCAGCTTGAGTCAGGGAGGTTCACCCCTCCACTTT. It translates to CASSLSQGGSPLHF.

The gene calls are TRBV12-3 or TRBV12-4 and TRBJ1-1; 8 nucleotides match TRBD1. The trim removed 6 bases at V and 9 bases at J, leaving 3 bases unmatched. The CDR3 spans 11 residues. The CDR3 DNA reads as TGTGCCAGCAGGAACAGGGGGAAAGCTTTCTTT. This translates into CASRNRGKAFF.

The CDR3 loop is CASSVIRGRSPLHF. CDR3 in DNA: TGTGCCAGCAGCGTTATCAGGGGTCGATCACCCCTCCACTTT. V is TRBV27 and J is TRBJ1-6; perhaps TRBD1 as D (6 bases). There are 14 residues in the CDR3. V dropped 6 bases and J dropped 10 bases, with 16 bases sitting between them. Germline V CDR1 and CDR2: MNHEY, SMNVEV (reference sequence).

The rearrangement uses TRBV27 and TRBJ1-5; D not resolved. In germline, CDR1 is MNHEY, CDR2 SMNVEV (reference sequence). CDR3 length: 14 residues. The V and J ends lost 0 bases and 7 bases respectively, with 10 bases between them. The CDR3 DNA follows: TGTGCCAGCAGTTTATCCGCAGAAAAACAGCCCCAGCATTTT. It specifies CASSLSAEKQPQHF.

The chain couples TRBV7-9 to TRBJ2-1; TRBD1 matches 11 bases. The CDR3 extends over 14 amino acids. Germline CDR1 reads SEHNR; CDR2 reads FQNEAQ (reference sequence). V trimming: 6 bases; J trimming: 6 bases; junction bases outside the gene matches: 4. The CDR3: CASRTGTGGNEQFF. The CDR3 DNA reads as TGTGCCAGCAGGACCGGGACAGGGGGCAATGAGCAGTTCTTC.

The chain couples TRBV25-1 to TRBJ1-6; a weak D match, TRBD1 (5 bases). From germline, CDR1 is MGHDK and CDR2 SYGVNS. Trimming took 3 bases from V and 6 from J, leaving 12 bases between them. CDR3 length: 15 residues. The CDR3 DNA reads as TGTGCCAGCAGTGACTCTCGGGGGGTTAATTCACCCCTCCACTTT. Its translation: CASSDSRGVNSPLHF.

The V and J genes are TRBV7-8 and TRBJ1-5; a possible D gene is TRBD1 (6 bases). Germline CDR1 and CDR2: SGHVS and FQNEAQ. The CDR3 is made up of 17 amino acids. V was cut by 5 bases and J by 2 bases, with 19 bases left in between. This CDR3 reads CASSGHREESRNQPQHF. Here the CDR3 DNA reads TGTGCCAGCAGCGGTCACAGGGAAGAGTCTCGCAATCAGCCCCAGCATTTT.

About this clone: Other DNA sequences in the same sample also yield this CDR3. The V call is TRBV12-3 or TRBV12-4, the J call TRBJ2-3; possibly TRBD1 for D (6 bases). V was trimmed by 6 bases and J by 4 bases, leaving 11 bases between them. The CDR3 contains 13 residues. CDR3 DNA: TGTGCCAGCAGCCTACAGGGTTCAGATACGCAGTATTTT. Translation gives CASSLQGSDTQYF.

The chain has TRBV27 and TRBJ1-2; D gene unclear. V was clipped by 4 bases and J by 1 base, with 10 bases between them. This CDR3 is built from 14 residues. CDR1 is MNHEY, CDR2 SMNVEV, per germline (reference sequence). CDR3 region: CASSSGNGNYGYTF. The DNA of the CDR3 is TGTGCCAGCAGTTCAGGCAACGGTAACTATGGCTACACCTTC.

The chain carries TRBV5-1 and TRBJ1-2; no clear D. The CDR3 has 13 amino acids. Germline V CDR1 and CDR2: SGHRS, YFSETQ. Trimming left V 0 bases short and J 2 bases short, with 5 bases between. In DNA form, the CDR3 reads TGCGCCAGCAGCTTGGAACACAACTATGGCTACACCTTC. Translation: CASSLEHNYGYTF. Drawing the rest from reference TRBV5-1 and TRBJ1-2, the complete variable domain is KAGVTQTPRYLIKTRGQQVTLSCSPISGHRSVSWYQQTPGQGLQFLFEYFSETQRNKGNFPGRFSGRQFSNSRSEMNVSTLELGDSALYLCASSLEHNYGYTFGSGTRLTVV.

This clone is a singleton in its sample. This sequence joins TRBV24-1 and TRBJ1-1, with 9 bases identical to TRBD1. Germline loops: CDR1 KGHDR, CDR2 SFDVKD. The CDR3 contains 13 residues. CDR3 amino acids: CPTSGQGWTEAFF. In DNA form, the CDR3 reads TGTCCAACCAGTGGACAGGGGTGGACTGAAGCTTTCTTT.

This clone is a singleton in its sample. V and J are TRBV29-1 and TRBJ2-1; TRBD2 aligns across 11 bases. The CDR3 length is 15 residues. V dropped 2 bases and J dropped 9; count of bases not matched to a gene: 9. From germline, CDR1 is SQVTM and CDR2 ANQGSEA. The CDR3 sequence: CSVEMLAGGGIEQFF. CDR3 nucleotides: TGCAGCGTTGAAATGCTAGCGGGGGGAGGGATTGAGCAGTTCTTC.

Concerning this clone itself: Other nucleotide sequences from this sample produce the same CDR3. For the CDR3, the DNA is TGCGCCAGCAGCTTGAATGCAGGGGGCAATCAGCCCCAGCATTTT. Amino acids: CASSLNAGGNQPQHF. V and J are TRBV5-1 and TRBJ1-5, with a tentative D call TRBD1 (6 bases). Trimming removed 1 base at V and 2 bases at J, with 10 bases between. From germline, CDR1 is SGHRS and CDR2 YFSETQ. This CDR3 has 15 amino acids.

The chain carries TRBV10-3 and TRBJ1-2; TRBD1 matches at 8 bases. This CDR3 has 16 amino acids. The germline V gene has CDR1 ENHRY and CDR2 SYGVKD. V trimming: 7 bases; J trimming: 2 bases; junction bases outside the gene matches: 12. The CDR3: CAITTVGQGLNYGYTF. DNA of the CDR3: TGTGCCATCACCACCGTAGGACAGGGATTAAACTATGGCTACACCTTC.